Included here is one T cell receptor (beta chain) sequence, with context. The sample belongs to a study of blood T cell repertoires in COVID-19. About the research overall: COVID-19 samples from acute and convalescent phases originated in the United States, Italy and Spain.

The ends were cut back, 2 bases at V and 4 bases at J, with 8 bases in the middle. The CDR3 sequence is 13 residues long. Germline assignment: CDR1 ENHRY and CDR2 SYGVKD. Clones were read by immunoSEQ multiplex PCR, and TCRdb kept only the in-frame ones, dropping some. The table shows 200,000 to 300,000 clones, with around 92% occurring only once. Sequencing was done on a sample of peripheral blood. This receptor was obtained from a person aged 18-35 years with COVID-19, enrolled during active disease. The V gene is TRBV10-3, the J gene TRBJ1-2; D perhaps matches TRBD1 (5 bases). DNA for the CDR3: TGTGCCATCAGTGAGGGGGGGATCTATGGCTACACCTTC. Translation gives CAISEGGIYGYTF.